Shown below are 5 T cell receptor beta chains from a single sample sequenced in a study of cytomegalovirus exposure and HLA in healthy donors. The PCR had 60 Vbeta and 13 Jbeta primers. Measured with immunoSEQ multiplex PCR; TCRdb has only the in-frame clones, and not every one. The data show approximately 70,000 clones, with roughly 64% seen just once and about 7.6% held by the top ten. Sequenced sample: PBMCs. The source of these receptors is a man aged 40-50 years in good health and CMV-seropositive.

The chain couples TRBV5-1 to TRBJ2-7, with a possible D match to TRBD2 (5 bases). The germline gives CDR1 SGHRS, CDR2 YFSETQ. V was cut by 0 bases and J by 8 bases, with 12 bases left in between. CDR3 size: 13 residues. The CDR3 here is CASSLAGRGQQYF. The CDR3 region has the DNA TGCGCCAGCAGCTTGGCGGGCCGGGGTCAGCAGTACTTC.

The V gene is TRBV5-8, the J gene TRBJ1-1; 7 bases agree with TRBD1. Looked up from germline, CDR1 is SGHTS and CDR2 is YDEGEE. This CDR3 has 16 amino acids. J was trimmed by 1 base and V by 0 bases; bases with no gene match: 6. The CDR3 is CASSLDTGTANTEAFF. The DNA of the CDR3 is TGTGCCAGCAGCTTGGATACCGGGACAGCGAACACTGAAGCTTTCTTT.

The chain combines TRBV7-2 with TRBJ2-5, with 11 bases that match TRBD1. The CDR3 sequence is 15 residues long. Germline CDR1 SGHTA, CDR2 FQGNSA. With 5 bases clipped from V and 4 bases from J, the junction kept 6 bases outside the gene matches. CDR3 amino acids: CASSPTGTGGETQYF. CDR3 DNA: TGTGCCAGCAGCCCGACGGGGACAGGGGGAGAGACCCAGTACTTC.

CDR3 sequence reads: CSVGAGKGATQYF. As DNA, the CDR3 is TGCAGCGTTGGGGCAGGGAAGGGCGCGACCCAGTACTTC. The chain links TRBV29-1 to TRBJ2-5; D is perhaps TRBD1 (5 bases). V dropped 4 bases and J dropped 7 bases, with 16 bases sitting between them. The length of the CDR3 is 13 residues. The germline V gene encodes CDR1 SQVTM and CDR2 ANQGSEA.

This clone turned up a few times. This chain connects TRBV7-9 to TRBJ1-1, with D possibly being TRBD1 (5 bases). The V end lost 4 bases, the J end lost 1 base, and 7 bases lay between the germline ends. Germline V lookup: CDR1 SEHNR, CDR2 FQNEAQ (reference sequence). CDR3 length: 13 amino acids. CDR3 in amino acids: CASSSGGNTEAFF. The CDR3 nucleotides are TGTGCCAGCAGCTCCGGGGGGAACACTGAAGCTTTCTTT. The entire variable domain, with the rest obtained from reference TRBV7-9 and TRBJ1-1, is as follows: DTGVSQNPRHKITKRGQNVTFRCDPISEHNRLYWYRQTLGQGPEFLTYFQNEAQLEKSRLLSDRFSAERPKGSFSTLEIQRTEQGDSAMYLCASSSGGNTEAFFGQGTRLTVV.